The entry that follows covers one TCR beta chain sequence. These data originate in a study of blood T cell repertoires in COVID-19. Germline lookup yields CDR1 MNHEY and CDR2 SVGAGI. V shed 4 bases and J shed 0 bases, with 10 bases lying between them. The CDR3 runs 15 residues. Assay: immunoSEQ multiplex PCR; the TCRdb copy retains only in-frame clones and omits some. The sample consists of about 200,000 clones, about 80% of them appearing once. The gene calls are TRBV6-5 and TRBJ1-3, with no clear D. This receptor was obtained from a human donor with acute or convalescent COVID-19. The donor label of this sample is uncertain. The source material was peripheral blood. In nucleotides, the CDR3 is TGTGCCAGCAGTTCCGGAGTTCTCTCTGGAAACACCATATATTTT. Translating it yields CASSSGVLSGNTIYF.